This T cell receptor beta chain was identified during a study of early T cells in non-severe SARS-CoV-2 infection (dated by TCRdb to the early 2020s). At the level of the whole study: TCR sequencing used bulk RNA from unsorted whole blood, so alpha and beta chains could not be paired.

This clonotype was detected many times. The target of this receptor is not known. No much larger clone is present one base from it, and per-base qualities are unavailable. A case-control design nested within a healthcare worker cohort in London, UK, was used, with weekly nasopharyngeal swab PCR tests and blood sampling performed. Between 23 and 31 March 2020, the week of the UK lockdown, healthcare workers were enrolled and then followed up weekly for as long as 16 weeks. The library was generated by 5' RACE. These reads were obtained on a NextSeq 500. In the TCR library protocol, unique molecular identifiers were attached to individual cDNA molecules to correct for PCR bias and sequencing error. Both TCR alpha and beta chains were sequenced, and tight co-correlation was observed between alpha and beta sequence abundances in each sample. As for the original processing: V gene, J gene and CDR3 annotation of TCR sequences was performed with Decombinator V4. Expanded TCRs were defined as changing significantly between any two time points under a Poisson model with p below 0.0001. TCR abundances were normalised to the total number of TCRs sequenced in each sample and reported as counts per million. TRAV1-2 paired with TRAJ12, TRAJ20 or TRAJ33 defined MAIT TCRs, while TRAV10 paired with TRAJ18 defined iNKT TCRs. VDJdb, accessed 1 November 2021, was searched for CMV, EBV and SARS-CoV-2 annotated TCRs, with TCRs annotated for multiple antigens excluded. The public reads were run again by TCRdb, first through fastp at Q25 and then through MiXCR, and only productive beta chains were kept. Under each unique CDR3 protein, matching rows form one entry showing the most common genes and DNA. TCRdb assigned the V and J calls; the authors' analysis was not used. In all, the sample holds roughly 80,000 distinct CDR3 sequences, and around 16% of those were seen once. The ten largest clones take up around 12% of the sample.

What the study reported, not specific to this receptor: VDJdb matching was skewed toward anti-spike CD8 responses and likely underestimated virus-specific expansions by missing private and CD4 specificities.

The CDR3, cysteine through phenylalanine, is 14 amino acids long. The sequence is cut down to CDR3 DNA, 42 bases in frame from base 1. The germline V gene (reference sequence) sets CDR1 to LNHDA and CDR2 to SQIVND. The junction carries 7 bases between V and J, which are trimmed by 0 bases and 4 bases respectively. The sample taken for sequencing was whole blood. This clonotype originated in an adult who was a healthcare worker with PCR-confirmed SARS-CoV-2 infection or an uninfected control (not recorded which). The chain couples TRBV19 to TRBJ2-1; a tentative D match to TRBD2 spans 5 bases. The CDR3 here reads CASSIDGEYNEQFF. In nucleotides, the sequence is TGTGCCAGTAGTATAGATGGGGAGTACAATGAGCAGTTCTTC.